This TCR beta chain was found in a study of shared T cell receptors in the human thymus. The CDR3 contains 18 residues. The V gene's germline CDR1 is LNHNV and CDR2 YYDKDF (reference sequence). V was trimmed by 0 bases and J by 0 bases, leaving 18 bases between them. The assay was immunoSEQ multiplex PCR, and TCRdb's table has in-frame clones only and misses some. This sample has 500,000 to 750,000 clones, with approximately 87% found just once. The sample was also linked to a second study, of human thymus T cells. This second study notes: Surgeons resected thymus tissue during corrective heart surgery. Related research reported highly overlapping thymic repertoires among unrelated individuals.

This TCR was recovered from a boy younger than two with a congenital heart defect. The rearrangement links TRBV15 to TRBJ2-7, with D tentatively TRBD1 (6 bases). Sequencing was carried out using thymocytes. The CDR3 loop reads CATSRDHRVKNNSYEQYF. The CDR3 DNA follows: TGTGCCACCAGCAGAGATCACAGGGTAAAAAATAACTCCTACGAGCAGTACTTC.